The 14 T cell receptor beta chains given below trace back to one sample, sequenced in a study of control samples from healthy donors and cancer patients. Data came from immunoSEQ multiplex PCR; TCRdb stores just in-frame clones and leaves some out. Counted here are 150,000 or so clones, around 94% occurring once; the ten biggest clones make up 11% to 15%. The sequenced sample was PBMCs. These receptors came from a man aged 60-69 years with colorectal cancer.

The chain links TRBV6-5 to TRBJ1-3; D ambiguous. Germline CDR1 MNHEY, CDR2 SVGAGI. The CDR3 has 15 residues. V dropped 3 bases and J dropped 4 bases, with 13 bases sitting between them. The CDR3 bases are TGTGCCAGCAGTTATAGTACAGCGGGAGGAAACACCATATATTTT. Its translation: CASSYSTAGGNTIYF.

J is TRBJ2-1 and V is TRBV9, with D uncertain. Germline assignment: CDR1 SGDLS and CDR2 YYNGEE. This CDR3 region has 12 residues. Trimming stripped 3 bases from V and 9 bases from J, with 10 bases between. This chain's CDR3 is CASSGTVFEQFF. The CDR3 region has the DNA TGTGCCAGCAGCGGGACGGTCTTTGAGCAGTTCTTC.

The rearrangement uses TRBV6-2 or TRBV6-3 and TRBJ2-7; 12 positions match TRBD2. V shed 8 bases and J 2 bases; nucleotides not matched to a gene: 7. The germline CDR1 and CDR2 sequences are MNHEY and SVGEGT. The CDR3 is 15 residues long. CDR3 amino acids: CASCPSGGAPYEQYF. The DNA for the CDR3 is TGTGCCAGCTGCCCTAGCGGGGGGGCCCCCTACGAGCAGTACTTC.

The chain has TRBV5-1 and TRBJ1-6; D is uncertain. V shed 0 bases and J shed 7 bases, with 8 bases lying between them. Per the germline V gene, CDR1 is SGHRS and CDR2 is YFSETQ. CDR3 size: 14 residues. The CDR3 protein is CASSLAPANSPLHF. The DNA for the CDR3 is TGCGCCAGCAGCTTGGCTCCGGCCAATTCACCCCTCCACTTT.

The chain has TRBV30 and TRBJ1-1; TRBD1 is a possible D gene (5 bases). This CDR3 contains 13 residues. The germline V and J ends were trimmed by 5 bases and 4 bases, with 14 bases remaining between them. Germline V gene data show CDR1 as GTSNPN and CDR2 as SVGIG (reference sequence). The CDR3 region is CAWLGRGVTEAFF. In nucleotides, the CDR3 is TGTGCCTGGCTTGGGAGGGGTGTCACTGAAGCTTTCTTT.

The genes are TRBV6-5 and TRBJ1-5; 7 nucleotides align to TRBD1. Germline lookup yields CDR1 MNHEY and CDR2 SVGAGI. The CDR3 is 15 residues long. The ends lost 8 bases at V and 7 bases at J; junction bases unmatched: 14. The CDR3 reads CASENRGRGRQPQHF. The CDR3 DNA follows: TGTGCCAGCGAAAATAGGGGGCGAGGTAGGCAGCCCCAGCATTTT.

The CDR3 DNA reads TGTGCCAGCAGCAAGGGTGGGGGGGACGACTACGAGCAGTACTTC. Amino acid sequence: CASSKGGGDDYEQYF. The V call is TRBV21-1, the J call TRBJ2-7; the table assigns TRBD2, which was not confirmed against the DNA. TRBV21-1 is a known pseudogene. The CDR3 is 15 residues long.

The V call is TRBV13, the J call TRBJ2-3; D gene ambiguous. V was shortened by 1 base and J by 0 bases, with 11 bases between the two germline ends. The V gene's germline CDR1 is PRHDT and CDR2 FYEKMQ (reference sequence). CDR3 length equals 16 residues. Written as DNA, the CDR3 is TGTGCCAGCAGCTTAGAGGCAGCGTATAGCACAGATACGCAGTATTTT. It yields the protein CASSLEAAYSTDTQYF.

V and J are TRBV19 and TRBJ1-2, with 9 positions matching TRBD1. The CDR3 extends over 14 amino acids. Germline values: CDR1 LNHDA, CDR2 SQIVND (reference sequence). V lost 4 bases to trimming and J lost 2 bases; unmatched junction nucleotides: 2. The CDR3 sequence is CASSTGTGNYGYTF. The CDR3, as DNA: TGTGCCAGTAGTACTGGGACAGGGAACTATGGCTACACCTTC. The whole variable domain, filled in from reference TRBV19 and TRBJ1-2, reads DGGITQSPKYLFRKEGQNVTLSCEQNLNHDAMYWYRQDPGQGLRLIYYSQIVNDFQKGDIAEGYSVSREKKESFPLTVTSAQKNPTAFYLCASSTGTGNYGYTFGSGTRLTVV.

With regard to this clone: Other DNA sequences from this sample encode an identical CDR3 as well. This chain joins TRBV6-5 and TRBJ1-5, with D maybe TRBD1 (6 bases). V was shortened by 9 bases and J by 4 bases, with 10 bases between the two germline ends. This CDR3 spans 12 amino acids. Germline V gives CDR1 MNHEY, CDR2 SVGAGI. CDR3 protein: CASSRGNQPQHF. CDR3 nucleotide sequence: TGTGCCAGTTCAAGGGGGAATCAGCCCCAGCATTTT.

V gene TRBV18 combines with J gene TRBJ2-2; D is unclear. In germline, CDR1 is KGHSH, CDR2 LQKENI. The CDR3 spans 16 residues. V lost 1 base and J 0 bases, leaving 9 bases between the germline ends. The CDR3 sequence is CASSPQSPSNTGELFF. Here the CDR3 DNA reads TGTGCCAGCTCACCACAATCCCCCTCGAACACCGGGGAGCTGTTTTTT.

The chain is built from TRBV6-5 and TRBJ1-1; D gene ambiguous. CDR1 is MNHEY and CDR2 is SVGAGI in the germline V gene. The ends were cut back, 6 bases at V and 2 bases at J, with 7 bases in the middle. CDR3 length equals 12 residues. Here the CDR3 reads CASRNRNTEAFF. Here the CDR3 DNA reads TGTGCCAGCAGGAACAGAAACACTGAAGCTTTCTTT.

J is TRBJ1-5 and V is TRBV2; 7 nucleotides agree with TRBD1. CDR1 and CDR2 from the germline V gene are SNHLY and FYNNEI. The CDR3 sequence is 14 residues long. The V segment lost 5 bases and the J segment 5 bases; nucleotides outside the gene matches: 6. The CDR3 DNA reads TGTGCCAGCAGTCTACAGGGGAAGGATCAGCCCCAGCATTTT. Amino acid sequence: CASSLQGKDQPQHF.

The chain uses TRBV5-1 and TRBJ2-1, with TRBD2 matching 8 bases. The CDR3 runs to 15 residues. The V segment lost 4 bases and the J segment 6 bases; nucleotides outside the gene matches: 9. Per germline, CDR1 SGHRS and CDR2 YFSETQ. The CDR3 region has the DNA TGCGCCAGCAGCGAGGAGCGGGGGAGAGTCAATGAGCAGTTCTTC. Its translation: CASSEERGRVNEQFF.